One and the same sample provided the 8 T cell receptor beta chains below, sequenced in a study of read filtering for tumor transcriptome and immune sequencing. From roughly 400 ng of RNA, a library with molecular barcoded alpha/delta and beta/gamma adaptors was made. A single record per CDR3 protein comes from TCRdb applying MiXCR to the reads. The sample carries approximately 90,000 distinct CDR3 sequences, roughly an eighth recorded once. Sequenced: a population of CD138-negative cells sorted from bone marrow. The receptors shown here come from a donor at least 40 years old with multiple myeloma.

This clonotype was observed many times. This chain joins TRBV28 and TRBJ2-3; D gene ambiguous. Trimming shortened V by 4 bases and J by 2 bases, and 10 bases separated the two germline ends. The V gene's germline CDR1 is MDHEN and CDR2 SYDVKM. This CDR3 is 14 amino acids long. The CDR3 DNA is TGTGCCAGCAGTTCGGCAGAACCCACAGATACGCAGTATTTT. The encoded protein is CASSSAEPTDTQYF.

This clonotype showed up many times. This may be a read error: a much more frequent sequence differs by one nucleotide. This sequence joins TRBV24-1 and TRBJ2-1; 12 bases align to TRBD1. The CDR3 spans 18 residues. Germline CDR1 KGHDR, CDR2 SFDVKD. The CDR3 DNA follows: TGTGCCACCGGGCCACGGGACAGGGGGCGGTTAACCTACAATGGGCAGTTCTTC. It yields the protein CATGPRDRGRLTYNGQFF.

The table lists this clonotype with many counts. The chain couples TRBV7-2 to TRBJ2-7; D not resolved. In germline, CDR1 is SGHTA, CDR2 FQGNSA. Deletions cut 0 bases from V and 3 bases from J, with 12 bases between. This CDR3 is 15 amino acids long. The chain's CDR3 is CASSLAPVYGYEQYF. As DNA, the CDR3 is TGTGCCAGCAGCTTAGCCCCCGTTTACGGCTACGAGCAGTACTTC.

This clonotype has a count of ten or more. The chain recombines TRBV14 with TRBJ1-4, with D tentatively TRBD1 (6 bases). From germline, CDR1 is SGHDN and CDR2 FVKESK. The CDR3 loop spans 17 amino acids. Trimming left V 0 bases short and J 8 bases short, with 19 bases between. As DNA, the CDR3 is TGTGCCAGCAGCCAAGATCGGGGTACCAGGGGAGGCGAAAAACTGTTTTTT. It codes for CASSQDRGTRGGEKLFF.

This clonotype was counted ten times or more. This chain joins TRBV5-1 and TRBJ2-5; TRBD2 is a possible D gene (6 bases). Trimming pared 2 bases from V and 5 bases from J, leaving 13 bases between. This CDR3 region has 14 residues. Per germline, CDR1 SGHRS and CDR2 YFSETQ. The CDR3 sequence: CASSFGGGRETQYF. The CDR3, as DNA: TGCGCCAGCAGCTTCGGGGGAGGACGGGAGACCCAGTACTTC.

In this sample, this clonotype turned up a few times. The chain employs TRBV7-9 and TRBJ2-1, with 9 bases aligning to TRBD1. Germline V gene sequence: CDR1 SEHNR, CDR2 FQNEAQ (reference sequence). This CDR3 region has 14 residues. Losses at the gene ends were 5 bases for V and 2 bases for J; bases not matched to a gene: 1. The CDR3 region is CASSRQGAYNEQFF. The CDR3 bases are TGTGCCAGCAGCCGACAGGGGGCCTACAATGAGCAGTTCTTC.

This clonotype was found many times. The chain uses TRBV28 and TRBJ1-5, with 8 positions matching TRBD1. The CDR3 is 14 amino acids. V dropped 8 bases and J dropped 7; count of bases not matched to a gene: 10. Germline lookup yields CDR1 MDHEN and CDR2 SYDVKM. The CDR3 protein is CASQGALDGQPQHF. CDR3 coding DNA: TGTGCCAGCCAGGGGGCGCTGGATGGACAGCCCCAGCATTTT.

Many counts were recorded for this clonotype. This chain links TRBV12-3 or TRBV12-4 with TRBJ2-1; 9 nucleotides agree with TRBD2. The CDR3 contains 15 residues. With V trimmed by 3 bases and J by 7 bases, 7 bases remained unmatched. The DNA for the CDR3 is TGTGCCAGCAGTTTCGGGGCGGGAGGGAGTAATGAGCAGTTCTTC. This translates into CASSFGAGGSNEQFF.